The clone carrying this T cell receptor (beta chain) appeared a single time. Antigen unknown. This CDR3 is built from 16 residues. V was clipped by 0 bases and J by 6 bases; unmatched bases: 2. Germline V CDR1 and CDR2: SGHRS, YFSETQ. This entry belongs to a study of cytomegalovirus exposure and HLA in healthy donors. Across the whole study: It was reported in a later analysis that the same platform had been used for the 100 to 150 validation repertoires as for the roughly 650 first-cohort repertoires.

Profiled with immunoSEQ multiplex PCR; TCRdb holds only in-frame clones, not every one. The sample has 150,000 to 200,000 clones, more than 70% seen once. Study observations and caveats: Most observed TCR sequences were rare, whereas some public TCRs were detected in many donors.

The sequenced material came from PBMCs. The TCR comes from a man aged 25-40 years in good health and CMV-seropositive. The chain has TRBV5-1 and TRBJ2-1; TRBD2 matches 14 bases. The CDR3 sequence: CASSLAGTSGSNEQFF. The CDR3 bases are TGCGCCAGCAGCTTGGCAGGGACTAGCGGGAGCAATGAGCAGTTCTTC.